Described below is a single T cell receptor (beta chain) sequence and its context. Per germline, CDR1 KGHDR and CDR2 SFDVKD. The CDR3 runs to 15 residues. The junction had 5 bases not matched to a gene; V was cut back by 4 bases and J by 1 base. Seattle patients were enrolled while actively infected and followed longitudinally. The sample belongs to a study of blood T cell repertoires in COVID-19. Original data processing: Reference gene primers were amplified, and this amplification served to estimate nucleated cell counts. Method: immunoSEQ multiplex PCR; TCRdb's copy keeps in-frame clones and lacks some. The V and J calls and the clone size are those of that table, but D and trimming were determined from the DNA. Of roughly 25,000 clones in the sample, roughly 79% were seen once.

Sequenced: peripheral blood. V usage is TRBV24-1 and J usage is TRBJ2-5, with TRBD1 identical over 7 bases. The TCR sequence derives from a man aged 50 to 60 with COVID-19, enrolled during active disease. In DNA form, the CDR3 reads TGTGCCACCAGTGACCCTGGGACAGCCCAAGAGACCCAGTACTTC. Encoded protein: CATSDPGTAQETQYF.